This T cell receptor beta chain comes out of a study of blood T cell repertoires in COVID-19. Study context: Sites in the United States, Italy and Spain provided acute and convalescent COVID-19 samples. The analysed material was cDNA or gDNA that came from T cells, B-cell-depleted T cells, or PBMCs.

In the original workflow: By means of reference gene primer amplification, nucleated cell counts were estimated. TCRdb keeps only in-frame clones here, not all; method: immunoSEQ multiplex PCR. V and J calls and clone size are those listed in that table; D and trimming were worked out from the DNA. The sample carries 100,000 or so clones, 80% to 95% recorded once. The V gene's germline CDR1 is MNHEY and CDR2 SMNVEV (reference sequence). The CDR3 has 15 amino acids. Trimming cost V 0 bases and J 1 base, with 10 bases left between them. In this sample, this clone turned up a few times. The sample was peripheral blood. The rearrangement uses TRBV27 and TRBJ2-7; the D is unclear. This clonotype was obtained from a middle-aged man with active COVID-19. CDR3 DNA: TGTGCCAGCAGTTTATCAACCCACTTTTCCTACGAGCAGTACGTC. It encodes CASSLSTHFSYEQYV.